This entry concerns a single TCR beta chain. The target antigen is unknown. This entry comes from a study of OX40 agonist ivuxolimab in advanced cancers. Whole-study context: Partial responses were recorded for three patients, including one with hepatocellular carcinoma and two with cutaneous melanoma. Overall study findings and caveats: Some nonresponders additionally presented with little normalized T-cell clonal expansion. The investigators did not determine what antigen specificity the expanded peripheral T cells had.

The CDR3 totals 14 residues. Germline values: CDR1 SGHVS, CDR2 FNYEAQ. V lost 5 bases to trimming and J lost 0 bases, with 8 bases between them. Some clones are missing from TCRdb's copy, which holds only in-frame ones; the method was immunoSEQ multiplex PCR. The sample has roughly 80,000 clones; approximately 80% are singletons. The origin of this receptor is an adult with an advanced solid tumor such as melanoma, head and neck, liver or kidney cancer. The chain has TRBV7-6 and TRBJ1-3; D is ambiguous. The sequenced sample was CD4+ or CD8+ T cells sorted from blood, obtained in a trial of the OX40 agonist ivuxolimab. CDR3 in amino acids: CASSITVSGNTIYF. The CDR3 DNA sequence: TGTGCCAGCAGCATAACAGTCTCTGGAAACACCATATATTTT.